This entry is about one T cell receptor beta chain. This specimen comes from a study of blood T cell repertoires in COVID-19. For the study at large: COVID-19 samples from acute and convalescent phases originated in the United States, Italy and Spain.

This table comes from immunoSEQ multiplex PCR, and its TCRdb copy is limited to in-frame clones, with some not included. The sample gives 9,000 to 13,000 clones, about 90% of which show up once; approximately 10% is in the top ten. The sample taken for sequencing was peripheral blood. This receptor was identified in a human donor in a cohort sampled during active COVID-19.

The CDR3 coding sequence is TGTGCCAGCAGTTCTAGCGGGCCCGACTACAATGAGCAGTTCTTC. Amino acids: CASSSSGPDYNEQFF. The genes are TRBV28 and TRBJ2-1; 8 positions match TRBD2. Trimming took 4 bases from V and 3 from J; bases not matched to a gene: 5. Germline CDR1 is MDHEN and CDR2 is SYDVKM. This CDR3 contains 15 residues.